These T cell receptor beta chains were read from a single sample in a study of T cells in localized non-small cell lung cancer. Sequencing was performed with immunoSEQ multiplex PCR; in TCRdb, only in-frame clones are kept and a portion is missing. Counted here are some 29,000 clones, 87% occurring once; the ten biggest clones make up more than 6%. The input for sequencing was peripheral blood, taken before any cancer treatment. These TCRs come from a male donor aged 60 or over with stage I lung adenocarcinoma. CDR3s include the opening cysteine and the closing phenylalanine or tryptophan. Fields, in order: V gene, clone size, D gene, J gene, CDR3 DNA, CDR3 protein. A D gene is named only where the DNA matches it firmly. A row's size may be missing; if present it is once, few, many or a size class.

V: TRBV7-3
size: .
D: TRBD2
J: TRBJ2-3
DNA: TGTGCCAGCAGCCGGGGGGGCGGCACAGATACGCAGTATTTT
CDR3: CASSRGGGTDTQYF

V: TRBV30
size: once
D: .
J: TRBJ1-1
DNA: TGTGCCTGGAGTGTAGGACACATTGAAGCTTTCTTT
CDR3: CAWSVGHIEAFF

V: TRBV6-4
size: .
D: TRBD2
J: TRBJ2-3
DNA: TGTGCCAGCAGTGACCTCGCGGGGGGGCCCACAGATACGCAGTATTTT
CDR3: CASSDLAGGPTDTQYF

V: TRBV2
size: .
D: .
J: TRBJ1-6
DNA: TGTGCCAGCAGAGCCGGACAGATTGCTAATTCACCCCTCCACTTT
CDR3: CASRAGQIANSPLHF

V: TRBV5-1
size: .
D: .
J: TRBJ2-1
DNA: TGCGCCAGCAGCTTAAGTAGGGTACCCAATGAGCAGTTCTTC
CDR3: CASSLSRVPNEQFF

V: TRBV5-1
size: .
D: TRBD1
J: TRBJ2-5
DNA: TGCGCCAGCAGTTACGGACAGGGCCAAGAGACCCAGTACTTC
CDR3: CASSYGQGQETQYF

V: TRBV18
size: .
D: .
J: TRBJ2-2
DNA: TGTGCCAGCTCACCTAGCACCGGGGAGCTGTTTTTT
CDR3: CASSPSTGELFF

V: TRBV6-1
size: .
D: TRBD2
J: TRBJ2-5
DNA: TGTGCCAGCAGTTTCATGGGGGGGGAGACCCAGTACTTC
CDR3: CASSFMGGETQYF

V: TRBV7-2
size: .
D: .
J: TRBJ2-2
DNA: TGTGCCAGCAGCTCCGTAGGTCCTGGGTTTACCGGGGAGCTGTTTTTT
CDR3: CASSSVGPGFTGELFF

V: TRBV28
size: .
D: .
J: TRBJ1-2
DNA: TGTGCCAGCAGTCAGGACTTTCTTGGTGGCTACACCTTC
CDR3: CASSQDFLGGYTF

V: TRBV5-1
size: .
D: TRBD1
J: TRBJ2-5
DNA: TGCGCCAGCAGTCCGACAGGGAATGGAGAGACCCAGTACTTC
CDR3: CASSPTGNGETQYF

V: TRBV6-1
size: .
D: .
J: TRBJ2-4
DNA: TGTGCCAGCAGTGAGAGGACTTCCGGAGGAAACATTCAGTACTTC
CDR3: CASSERTSGGNIQYF

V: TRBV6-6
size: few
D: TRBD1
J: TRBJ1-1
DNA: TGTGCCAGCAGTGCACAGGGGAGGTACACTGAAGCTTTCTTT
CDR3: CASSAQGRYTEAFF

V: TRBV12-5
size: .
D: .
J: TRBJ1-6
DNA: TGTGCTAGTGTCCCCCTCGAGGTTAATTCACCCCTCCACTTT
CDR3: CASVPLEVNSPLHF

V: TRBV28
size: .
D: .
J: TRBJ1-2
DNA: TGTGCCAGCAGCCAGGACAACTTAGCTAACTATGGCTACACCTTC
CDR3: CASSQDNLANYGYTF

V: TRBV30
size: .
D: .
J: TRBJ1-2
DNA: TGTGCCTCACTCGGGGGGGCTAACTATGGCTACACCTTC
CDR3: CASLGGANYGYTF

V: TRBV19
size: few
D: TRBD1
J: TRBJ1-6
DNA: TGTGCCAGTAGTATCGGGGAAGGGGGCCTTTCACCCCTCCACTTT
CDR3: CASSIGEGGLSPLHF

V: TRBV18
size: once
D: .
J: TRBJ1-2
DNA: TGTGCCAGCTCACCAAAAACAGACCCAGATGGCTACACCTTC
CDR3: CASSPKTDPDGYTF

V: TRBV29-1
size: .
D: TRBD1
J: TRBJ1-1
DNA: TGCAGCGGGGGGCAGGGGGGAACTGAAGCTTTCTTT
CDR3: CSGGQGGTEAFF

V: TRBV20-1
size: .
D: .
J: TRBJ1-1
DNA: TGCAGTGCTAAGCTGAACACTGAAGCTTTCTTT
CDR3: CSAKLNTEAFF